Presented here are 3 T cell receptor beta chains from one specimen sequenced in a study of blood T cell repertoires in COVID-19. Using immunoSEQ multiplex PCR, the repertoire was profiled, and TCRdb retains in-frame clones only, with some absent. The sample shows approximately 54,000 clones, roughly 80% of them seen only once. The sequencing sample was made of peripheral blood. The receptors originated from an older woman with acute or convalescent COVID-19.

This chain uses TRBV5-8 with TRBJ1-5, with D possibly being TRBD1 (5 bases). V was cut by 0 bases and J by 7 bases, with 8 bases left in between. The CDR3 totals 13 residues. Germline lookup yields CDR1 SGHTS and CDR2 YDEGEE. The DNA of the CDR3 is TGTGCCAGCAGCTTGGGGGGCTTACAGCCCCAGCATTTT. This translates into CASSLGGLQPQHF.

V gene TRBV5-6 combines with J gene TRBJ1-1; D unresolved. V was shortened by 0 bases and J by 2 bases, with 14 bases between the two germline ends. This CDR3 comprises 16 residues. Germline CDR1 and CDR2: SGHDT and YYEEEE. CDR3 protein: CASSLGSVSFNTEAFF. The CDR3 region has the DNA TGTGCCAGCAGCTTGGGCAGCGTGTCTTTTAACACTGAAGCTTTCTTT. Complete variable domain (other parts from reference TRBV5-6 and TRBJ1-1): DAGVTQSPTHLIKTRGQQVTLRCSPKSGHDTVSWYQQALGQGPQFIFQYYEEEERQRGNFPDRFSGHQFPNYSSELNVNALLLGDSALYLCASSLGSVSFNTEAFFGQGTRLTVV.

The CDR3 here is CASSFSASTDTQYF. As DNA, the CDR3 is TGTGCCAGCAGTTTCAGCGCAAGCACAGATACGCAGTATTTT. The chain couples TRBV6-2 or TRBV6-3 to TRBJ2-3; D remains ambiguous. V gave up 4 bases and J gave up 0 bases, with 8 bases separating them. Germline V gives CDR1 MNHEY, CDR2 SVGEGT. The length of the CDR3 is 14 residues.